The present T cell receptor (beta chain) was sequenced within a study of control samples from healthy donors and cancer patients (TCRdb year 2020). Comments on this clone: Its cognate antigen has yet to be identified. The junction differs from germline at one of its ends, possibly a read error.

The CDR3 spans 11 residues, from the cysteine through the phenylalanine. Here the CDR3 DNA is all that survives: 33 bases in frame from base 1. As encoded in the germline V gene, CDR1 is MNHNS while CDR2 is SASEGT. The library was obtained by the immunoSEQ multiplex PCR assay. The clones in this table, taken by TCRdb from immuneACCESS, are in-frame only. Not every clone is retained; where verified, under half of the shortfall comes from an unresolved V gene, and the cause of the rest is unknown. The table for this sample lists 85,000 to 90,000 clones; approximately 86% of them were counted only once. The leading ten clones occupy around 20% of the sample.

Input material: blood. The TCR sequence derives from a man aged 30 to 39 in good health. The chain is assembled from TRBV6-1 and TRBJ1-1, and TRBD1 matches 7 of the central bases. This receptor has the CDR3 CASSDPTGVYF. In nucleotide form, the sequence is TGTGCCAGCAGTGACCCTACAGGGGTCTACTTT.